The 10 T cell receptor beta chains below were found in one sample sequenced in a study of beta chain features in type 1 diabetes. Expressed TCRB transcripts were sequenced, since all the RNA that had been isolated was reverse transcribed. TCRdb's copy holds only in-frame clones and misses some; the assay was immunoSEQ multiplex PCR. The sample holds 300,000 to 350,000 clones, around 20% seen once. Material for sequencing was naive CD4+ T cells from blood. Receptors originate from a young woman in good health.

This clone was picked up a small number of times. The J gene is TRBJ1-3, the V gene TRBV7-9, with TRBD1 as a possible D gene (6 bases). Germline V gene sequence: CDR1 SEHNR, CDR2 FQNEAQ (reference sequence). V lost 5 bases and J lost 0, with 17 bases in between. CDR3 length: 17 amino acids. This CDR3 reads CASSPPSGAPSGNTIYF. For the CDR3, the DNA is TGTGCCAGCAGCCCTCCCTCAGGGGCCCCCTCTGGAAACACCATATATTTT. Looking up the rest from reference TRBV7-9 and TRBJ1-3 gives the full variable domain: DTGVSQNPRHKITKRGQNVTFRCDPISEHNRLYWYRQTLGQGPEFLTYFQNEAQLEKSRLLSDRFSAERPKGSFSTLEIQRTEQGDSAMYLCASSPPSGAPSGNTIYFGEGSWLTVV.

This clone has just a few counts. The chain is built from TRBV11-2 and TRBJ2-3, with D perhaps TRBD2 (5 bases). V gave up 4 bases and J gave up 6 bases, with 14 bases separating them. CDR1 and CDR2 from the germline V gene are SGHAT and FQNNGV. This CDR3 spans 14 amino acids. CDR3 nucleotides: TGTGCCAGCAGCTCACTGGCGGGTGGGGATACGCAGTATTTT. Protein: CASSSLAGGDTQYF.

The J gene is TRBJ2-5, the V gene TRBV9, with 9 bases lining up with TRBD2. The CDR3 is 15 amino acids. J lost 4 bases, V lost 2 bases, and 6 bases had no gene match. CDR1 and CDR2 from the germline V gene are SGDLS and YYNGEE. This CDR3 is CASSVGAGGRETQYF. The DNA of the CDR3 is TGTGCCAGCAGCGTGGGAGCGGGAGGCCGAGAGACCCAGTACTTC.

DNA for the CDR3: TGCGCCAGCAGCACGGGACAGGGGGCGCAATATGGCTACACCTTC. Its translation: CASSTGQGAQYGYTF. The chain couples TRBV5-1 to TRBJ1-2; 12 bases align to TRBD1. Germline V CDR1 and CDR2: SGHRS, YFSETQ. J lost 5 bases, V lost 4 bases, and 6 bases had no gene match. The CDR3 has 15 residues. The entire variable domain, with the rest obtained from reference TRBV5-1 and TRBJ1-2, is as follows: KAGVTQTPRYLIKTRGQQVTLSCSPISGHRSVSWYQQTPGQGLQFLFEYFSETQRNKGNFPGRFSGRQFSNSRSEMNVSTLELGDSALYLCASSTGQGAQYGYTFGSGTRLTVV.

This clone was picked up a small number of times. The CDR3 DNA reads as TGCGCCAGCAGCAATATCCCACGACTGAACACCGGGGAGCTGTTTTTT. Translating it yields CASSNIPRLNTGELFF. This chain joins TRBV4-1 and TRBJ2-2, with D hard to call. The V end lost 5 bases, the J end lost 1 base, and 14 bases lay between the germline ends. The CDR3 is made up of 16 amino acids. Germline CDR1 is MGHRA and CDR2 is YSYEKL.

V is TRBV9 and J is TRBJ2-5, with a tentative D call TRBD1 (5 bases). CDR1 and CDR2 (germline): SGDLS, YYNGEE. The V end was cut by 2 bases, the J end by 1 base, with 9 bases between. The CDR3 runs to 14 residues. CDR3 region: CASSVYQGQETQYF. The CDR3 region has the DNA TGTGCCAGCAGCGTGTACCAGGGCCAAGAGACCCAGTACTTC.

This clone showed up just a few times. The chain carries TRBV29-1 and TRBJ2-5; D gene ambiguous. Germline CDR1 and CDR2: SQVTM and ANQGSEA. Trimming shortened V by 5 bases and J by 1 base, and 5 bases separated the two germline ends. CDR3 size: 11 residues. The CDR3 protein is CSVLSQETQYF. As DNA, the CDR3 is TGCAGCGTTTTGAGCCAAGAGACCCAGTACTTC.

A few counts support this clone. The rearrangement uses TRBV5-4 and TRBJ2-1; TRBD1 agrees at 8 bases. Trimming removed 1 base from V and 9 bases from J; junction bases left unmatched: 9. This CDR3 has 15 amino acids. The V gene's germline CDR1 is SGHNT and CDR2 YYREEE (reference sequence). The CDR3 sequence: CASSLIWTGKREQFF. CDR3 coding DNA: TGTGCCAGCAGCTTGATATGGACAGGGAAGCGTGAGCAGTTCTTC.

The chain couples TRBV6-4 to TRBJ1-1; TRBD1 matches 9 bases. With 3 bases clipped from V and 0 bases from J, the junction kept 2 bases outside the gene matches. The germline V gene encodes CDR1 MRHNA and CDR2 SNTAGT. The CDR3 runs to 15 residues. The CDR3: CASSEGTGLNTEAFF. The CDR3 coding sequence is TGTGCCAGCAGTGAAGGGACAGGGTTGAACACTGAAGCTTTCTTT.

There are a few counts of this clone. The rearrangement uses TRBV19 and TRBJ1-1; D is perhaps TRBD1 (6 bases). This CDR3 comprises 16 residues. V lost 4 bases to trimming and J lost 1 base, with 16 bases between them. Germline V lookup: CDR1 LNHDA, CDR2 SQIVND (reference sequence). CDR3 DNA: TGTGCCAGTAGTACGGGCCCCGGGACACCGAACACTGAAGCTTTCTTT. Protein: CASSTGPGTPNTEAFF.